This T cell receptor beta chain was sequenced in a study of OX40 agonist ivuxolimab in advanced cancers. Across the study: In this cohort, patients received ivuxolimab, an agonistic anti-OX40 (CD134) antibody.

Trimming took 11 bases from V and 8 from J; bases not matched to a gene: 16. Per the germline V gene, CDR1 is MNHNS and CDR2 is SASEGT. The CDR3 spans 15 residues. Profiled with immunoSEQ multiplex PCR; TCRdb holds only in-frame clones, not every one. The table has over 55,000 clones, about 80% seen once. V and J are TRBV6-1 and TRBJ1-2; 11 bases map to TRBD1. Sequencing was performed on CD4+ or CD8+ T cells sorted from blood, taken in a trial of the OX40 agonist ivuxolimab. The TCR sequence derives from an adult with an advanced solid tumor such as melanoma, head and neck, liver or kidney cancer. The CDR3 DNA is TGTGCCGGAAGGGTTCCGGGACAGGGGGGTGGCGGCTACACCTTC. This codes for CAGRVPGQGGGGYTF.